This TCR beta chain was retrieved from a study of long-term antiretroviral therapy in people with HIV. Study-level points and caveats: Clones that had undergone expansion before ART dominated the repertoire at all time points. Collection of the blood, which took place between the mid-2000s and the late 2010s, possibly occurred under older ART regimens.

It was in the United States that all participants with HIV were treated. An immunoSEQ assay, version v3.0, was performed at survey level. Clones were sequenced by immunoSEQ multiplex PCR, and TCRdb holds only the in-frame ones, with some missing. The table lists around 6,500 clones, approximately 85% of them singletons. The V gene's germline CDR1 is LNHNV and CDR2 YYDKDF (reference sequence). V was clipped by 4 bases and J by 0 bases; unmatched bases: 6. This CDR3 has 19 amino acids. Concerning this clone: The target antigen is unknown.

V and J are TRBV15 and TRBJ2-2; TRBD2 agrees at 15 bases. The sample in question was unsorted PBMCs, obtained 3.7 years after starting antiretroviral therapy. This clonotype was sampled from a woman aged 50 to 60 with HIV. CDR3 DNA sequence: TGTGCCACCAGCAAACCGGGACTAGCGGGAGGAGCGAACACCGGGGAGCTGTTTTTT. Its protein product is CATSKPGLAGGANTGELFF. The variable domain in full, with the rest retrieved from reference TRBV15 and TRBJ2-2, is DAMVIQNPRYQVTQFGKPVTLSCSQTLNHNVMYWYQQKSSQAPKLLFHYYDKDFNNEADTPDNFQSRRPNTSFCFLDIRSPGLGDTAMYLCATSKPGLAGGANTGELFFGEGSRLTVL.